Shown below are 5 T cell receptor beta chains from a single sample sequenced in a study of blood T cell repertoires in COVID-19. Clones were read by immunoSEQ multiplex PCR, and TCRdb kept only the in-frame ones, dropping some. The repertoire includes roughly 110,000 clones, 85% of them detected once, and more than 10% sits in the top ten. The specimen was peripheral blood. All receptors come from a human donor in a cohort sampled during active COVID-19.

In this sample, this clone turned up a few times. Other DNA sequences from this sample encode an identical CDR3 as well. This chain uses TRBV6-2 or TRBV6-3 with TRBJ1-2, with TRBD1 as a possible D gene (5 bases). The CDR3 totals 13 residues. Germline V gene sequence: CDR1 MNHEY, CDR2 SVGEGT. V lost 0 bases and J lost 8, with 10 bases in between. The CDR3 sequence: CASSYSSGLGYTF. The CDR3 nucleotides are TGTGCCAGCAGTTACTCGTCAGGGCTCGGCTACACCTTC.

The chain employs TRBV5-1 and TRBJ2-1; 8 bases agree with TRBD1. Germline V gene sequence: CDR1 SGHRS, CDR2 YFSETQ. This CDR3 is 15 amino acids long. V lost 4 bases to trimming and J lost 8 bases; unmatched junction nucleotides: 11. The CDR3 region is CASSPGQGISDEQFF. CDR3 in DNA: TGCGCCAGCAGCCCTGGACAGGGAATCTCGGATGAGCAGTTCTTC.

This chain connects TRBV10-3 to TRBJ2-3; 10 nucleotides match TRBD2. V shed 9 bases, J shed 9 bases, and the junction held 12 bases outside the gene matches. CDR1 and CDR2 (germline): ENHRY, SYGVKD. This CDR3 is 14 amino acids long. DNA of the CDR3: TGTGCCATTTCTTCGGGGCTAGCGGGGGAAACGCAGTATTTT. Protein sequence: CAISSGLAGETQYF.

This clone was seen only a few times. CDR3 region: CATSRGGNNSPLHF. In DNA, the CDR3 is TGTGCCACCAGCAGGGGGGGGAATAATTCACCCCTCCACTTT. The genes are TRBV15 and TRBJ1-6; possible D gene TRBD1, 5 bases. The CDR3 is 14 amino acids. V lost 3 bases, J lost 5 bases, and 8 bases lay in between. Germline-derived CDR1 and CDR2 are LNHNV and YYDKDF (reference sequence).

This clone has a handful of counts. The V call is TRBV3-1 (or the pseudogene TRBV3-2), the J call TRBJ1-2; 8 nucleotides align to TRBD1. The CDR3 runs to 14 residues. The germline CDR1 and CDR2 sequences are LGHDT and YNNKEL (reference sequence). J was trimmed by 7 bases and V by 5 bases; bases with no gene match: 9. The CDR3 region is CASSGDRQWGGYTF. The CDR3 coding sequence is TGTGCCAGCAGCGGGGACAGGCAATGGGGTGGCTACACCTTC.